The 13 T cell receptor beta chains below were found in one sample sequenced in a study of graft-versus-host responses after intestinal transplantation. Their antigen targets remain unknown. TCRdb's copy holds only in-frame clones and misses some; the assay was immunoSEQ multiplex PCR. Of about 130,000 clones listed, approximately 92% are singletons. The material sequenced was unstimulated CD4+ T cells sorted from spleen or lymph node cells, taken before intestinal transplant. These receptor sequences come from a human donor who received an intestinal transplant.

About this clone itself: One end of the junction is discordant with germline, which a read error may explain. This chain connects TRBV7-2 to TRBJ1-2, with D uncertain. Germline assignment: CDR1 SGHTA and CDR2 FQGNSA. This CDR3 has 13 residues. This chain's CDR3 is CVSRRTRAHGYTF. The CDR3 DNA sequence: TGTGTCAGCAGGCGGACCCGGGCCCATGGCTACACCTTC.

The chain uses TRBV29-1 and TRBJ2-5, with no clear D. Germline lookup yields CDR1 SQVTM and CDR2 ANQGSEA. The CDR3 contains 15 residues. The germline V and J ends were trimmed by 4 bases and 0 bases, with 15 bases remaining between them. The CDR3 coding sequence is TGCAGCGTTGTCTGGACGCGAGCCCACCAAGAGACCCAGTACTTC. Translating it yields CSVVWTRAHQETQYF.

The rearrangement links TRBV9 to TRBJ2-7; 7 nucleotides match TRBD1. Trimming cost V 2 bases and J 0 bases; bases outside gene matches: 2. The CDR3 has 14 amino acids. Germline assignment: CDR1 SGDLS and CDR2 YYNGEE. CDR3 nucleotide sequence: TGTGCCAGCAGCGTCGGACAGGTCTCCTACGAGCAGTACTTC. Translated, it gives CASSVGQVSYEQYF.

This rearrangement joins TRBV9 to TRBJ1-3; D not certain. The V end was cut by 0 bases, the J end by 2 bases, with 15 bases between. The germline CDR1 and CDR2 sequences are SGDLS and YYNGEE. The CDR3 runs 17 residues. The chain's CDR3 is CASSVAGRNLPGNTIYF. The DNA of the CDR3 is TGTGCCAGCAGCGTAGCGGGCAGGAACCTCCCTGGAAACACCATATATTTT. Full variable domain (outside the CDR3, taken from reference TRBV9 and TRBJ1-3): DSGVTQTPKHLITATGQRVTLRCSPRSGDLSVYWYQQSLDQGLQFLIQYYNGEERAKGNILERFSAQQFPDLHSELNLSSLELGDSALYFCASSVAGRNLPGNTIYFGEGSWLTVV.

The J gene is TRBJ2-1, the V gene TRBV19; D tentatively reads TRBD1 or TRBD2 (5 bases each). The CDR3 covers 16 residues. The germline V gene has CDR1 LNHDA and CDR2 SQIVND (reference sequence). Trimming shortened V by 5 bases and J by 4 bases, and 18 bases separated the two germline ends. For the CDR3, the DNA is TGTGCCAGTAGTCCCCTTATGAGGTGGGGGTACAATGAGCAGTTCTTC. Translation gives CASSPLMRWGYNEQFF.

The chain has TRBV6-5 and TRBJ2-2; TRBD1 aligns across 7 bases. Per germline, CDR1 MNHEY and CDR2 SVGAGI. The CDR3 loop spans 14 amino acids. V gave up 8 bases and J gave up 3 bases; unmatched junction bases: 6. CDR3 loop: CASGTERDTGELFF. The DNA for the CDR3 is TGTGCCAGCGGGACAGAAAGGGACACCGGGGAGCTGTTTTTT.

This clone was recorded only once. This chain uses TRBV5-1 with TRBJ2-5, with 11 bases lining up with TRBD1. CDR3 length: 16 residues. Germline V gene lookup returns CDR1 SGHRS and CDR2 YFSETQ. Trimming at V came to 4 bases and at J to 0 bases, leaving 5 bases not matched to a gene. The CDR3 loop is CASSPRGQGDQETQYF. CDR3 DNA: TGCGCCAGCAGCCCCAGGGGACAGGGGGACCAAGAGACCCAGTACTTC.

The chain joins TRBV7-9 to TRBJ1-2; the D gene is possibly TRBD1 (6 bases). The CDR3 runs 16 residues. Germline V gene sequence: CDR1 SEHNR, CDR2 FQNEAQ (reference sequence). V gave up 5 bases and J gave up 8 bases, with 24 bases separating them. CDR3 residues: CASSPRRDGGTGGYTF. CDR3 coding DNA: TGTGCCAGCAGCCCCCGTCGGGACGGGGGCACCGGGGGCTACACCTTC.

The chain links TRBV30 to TRBJ1-4, with D possibly matching TRBD1 (5 bases). V lost 5 bases, J lost 7 bases, and 17 bases lay in between. CDR3 length: 14 residues. Germline V CDR1 and CDR2: GTSNPN, SVGIG (reference sequence). CDR3 sequence: CAWSGGAGGEKLFF. The CDR3 region has the DNA TGTGCCTGGTCGGGTGGGGCGGGGGGTGAAAAACTGTTTTTT.

The chain uses TRBV4-1 and TRBJ2-1; 9 bases match TRBD1. The CDR3 loop spans 16 amino acids. Germline V gives CDR1 MGHRA, CDR2 YSYEKL. The J segment lost 6 bases and the V segment lost 4 bases, leaving 10 bases of the junction unmatched. Here the CDR3 reads CASSPSPGQGTNEQFF. Written as DNA, the CDR3 is TGCGCCAGCAGCCCTTCCCCGGGACAGGGAACCAATGAGCAGTTCTTC.

For the CDR3, the DNA is TGTGCCAGCAGTGCCCGACAGGCGCGCTCTGAAGCTTTCTTT. Amino acids: CASSARQARSEAFF. The chain combines TRBV25-1 with TRBJ1-1, with D tentatively TRBD1 (6 bases). Germline V lookup: CDR1 MGHDK, CDR2 SYGVNS. CDR3 size: 14 residues. Trimming left V 4 bases short and J 6 bases short, with 15 bases between. Full variable domain (outside the CDR3, taken from reference TRBV25-1 and TRBJ1-1): EADIYQTPRYLVIGTGKKITLECSQTMGHDKMYWYQQDPGMELHLIHYSYGVNSTEKGDLSSESTVSRIRTEHFPLTLESARPSHTSQYLCASSARQARSEAFFGQGTRLTVV.

Here the CDR3 reads CASRPAGSRYEQYF. The CDR3 DNA follows: TGTGCCAGTAGACCCGCCGGGAGCCGTTACGAGCAGTACTTC. This chain uses TRBV19 with TRBJ2-7; D possibly corresponds to TRBD2 (6 bases). The V end was cut by 6 bases, the J end by 4 bases, with 16 bases between. The germline CDR1 and CDR2 sequences are LNHDA and SQIVND (reference sequence). This CDR3 has 14 residues. Combining the CDR3 with reference TRBV19 and TRBJ2-7 gives the whole variable domain DGGITQSPKYLFRKEGQNVTLSCEQNLNHDAMYWYRQDPGQGLRLIYYSQIVNDFQKGDIAEGYSVSREKKESFPLTVTSAQKNPTAFYLCASRPAGSRYEQYFGPGTRLTVT.

In DNA form, the CDR3 reads TGCGCCAGCAGCTGGCAGGGTAGGGACGAGCAGTACTTC. Its translation: CASSWQGRDEQYF. The chain employs TRBV5-1 and TRBJ2-5, with TRBD1 as a possible D gene (5 bases). With the DNA end fitting TRBJ2-7 better, the J assignment may be wrong. The CDR3 has 13 amino acids. Germline V CDR1 and CDR2: SGHRS, YFSETQ.